The rows below give T cell receptor beta chains drawn from one sample of a study of blood T cells in healthy people across ages. TCRdb reanalysed the 5' RACE reads using MiXCR and keeps one entry per CDR3 protein. The data hold about 830,000 distinct CDR3 sequences, with less than 80% observed a single time. The sequenced sample was blood. These receptors all come from a man younger than 45 in good health. CDR3s include the opening cysteine and the closing phenylalanine or tryptophan. Fields, in order: D gene, J gene, clone size, V gene, CDR3 protein, CDR3 DNA. The D gene is left open where the match is weak. For some rows the clone size is stated as once, few or many, or as a class when expanded; others skip it.

TRBD1	TRBJ2-7	NA	TRBV20-1	CSAGQRDRVTYEQYF	TGCAGTGCCGGCCAACGGGACAGGGTGACCTACGAGCAGTACTTC
TRBD2	TRBJ2-5	NA	TRBV28	CASKMGGGQETQYF	TGTGCCAGCAAGATGGGGGGGGGACAAGAGACCCAGTACTTC
TRBD1	TRBJ2-3	NA	TRBV29-1	CSVARDSADTQYF	TGCAGCGTAGCCCGGGACAGTGCAGATACGCAGTATTTT
TRBD2	TRBJ2-3	NA	TRBV11-2	CASSITSGRSTDTQYF	TGTGCCAGCAGCATCACTAGCGGGAGAAGCACAGATACGCAGTATTTT
NA	TRBJ2-5	NA	TRBV7-9	CASSLTRDLKETQYF	TGTGCCAGCAGCTTAACCAGGGACCTCAAAGAGACCCAGTACTTC
NA	TRBJ2-4	NA	TRBV20-1	CSLIAKNIQYF	TGCAGCCTTATAGCCAAAAACATTCAGTACTTC
NA	TRBJ1-1	NA	TRBV12-3/TRBV12-4	CASRAGRVVNTEAFF	TGTGCCAGCAGGGCCGGCAGGGTGGTGAACACTGAAGCTTTCTTT
NA	TRBJ2-1	NA	TRBV9	CASSTDSLSYNEQFF	TGTGCCAGCAGCACCGACTCCTTAAGCTACAATGAGCAGTTCTTC
NA	TRBJ2-4	NA	TRBV3-1	CASGQDSLAKNIQYF	TGTGCCAGCGGCCAAGACAGCCTTGCCAAAAACATTCAGTACTTC
TRBD1	TRBJ2-5	few	TRBV5-1	CASSWGQAQETQYF	TGCGCCAGCAGCTGGGGACAGGCCCAGGAGACCCAGTACTTC
NA	TRBJ2-7	few	TRBV29-1	CSAGTDTYEQYF	TGCAGCGCCGGGACCGATACCTACGAGCAGTACTTC
TRBD1	TRBJ2-7	many	TRBV20-1	CSAEGQEGKGGGSYEQYF	TGCAGTGCTGAGGGACAGGAAGGGAAGGGAGGTGGCTCCTACGAGCAGTACTTC
NA	TRBJ2-7	NA	TRBV6-1	CASSEYRAPEEEQYF	TGTGCCAGCAGTGAATACAGGGCACCCGAGGAGGAGCAGTACTTC
TRBD1	TRBJ1-1	few	TRBV7-2	CASSLVPGGWTEAFF	TGTGCCAGCAGCTTAGTCCCAGGGGGGTGGACTGAAGCTTTCTTT
TRBD2	TRBJ2-3	once	TRBV20-1	CSADLAGGTDTQYF	TGCAGTGCAGATCTAGCGGGGGGGACAGATACGCAGTATTTT
NA	TRBJ2-2	few	TRBV4-2	CASSQAGPTTGELFF	TGTGCCAGCAGCCAAGCCGGACCAACTACCGGGGAGCTGTTTTTT
NA	TRBJ2-7	NA	TRBV7-2	CASSRGRVYEQYF	TGTGCCAGCAGCCGGGGCAGGGTGTACGAGCAGTACTTC
TRBD2	TRBJ2-7	NA	TRBV4-2	CASSQISSGGAYEQYF	TGTGCCAGCAGCCAAATTTCTAGCGGGGGAGCCTACGAGCAGTACTTC
NA	TRBJ2-1	NA	TRBV9	CVSSETPTRFYGNEQFF	TGTGTCAGCAGCGAGACCCCGACCCGTTTCTACGGCAATGAGCAGTTCTTC
NA	TRBJ1-2	NA	TRBV6-6	CASSSGDISIYGYTF	TGTGCCAGCAGTTCAGGGGACATTTCTATCTATGGCTACACCTTC
NA	TRBJ1-1	NA	TRBV6-1	CASRPRGRGKAFF	TGTGCCAGCCGACCCCGGGGGCGGGGTAAAGCTTTCTTT
NA	TRBJ2-7	NA	TRBV9	CASSVDGVYEQYF	TGTGCCAGCAGCGTAGATGGGGTCTACGAGCAGTACTTC
NA	TRBJ2-7	few	TRBV29-1	CSGTESYEQYF	TGCAGCGGGACAGAGTCCTACGAGCAGTACTTC
NA	TRBJ2-3	NA	TRBV9	CASNSGFSTDTQYF	TGTGCCAGCAACTCAGGGTTTAGCACAGATACGCAGTATTTT
TRBD2	TRBJ2-2	once	TRBV9	CASSNSGGGNTGELFF	TGTGCCAGCAGCAATAGCGGGGGGGGAAACACCGGGGAGCTGTTTTTT
NA	TRBJ2-1	NA	TRBV7-2	CASSLDGGEETQFF	TGTGCCAGCAGCTTAGACGGCGGGGAAGAGACCCAGTTCTTC
NA	TRBJ2-4	NA	TRBV20-1	CSATNPGRGLKDIQYF	TGCAGTGCTACAAACCCGGGACGGGGTTTGAAGGACATTCAGTACTTC
NA	TRBJ1-2	NA	TRBV29-1	CSVEVGGNYGYTF	TGCAGCGTTGAAGTAGGGGGAAACTATGGCTACACCTTC
NA	TRBJ2-1	NA	TRBV27	CASSGHGINEQFF	TGTGCCAGCTCGGGTCACGGGATCAATGAGCAGTTCTTC
TRBD1	TRBJ2-7	NA	TRBV4-1	CASSPWTGRNEQYF	TGCGCCAGCAGCCCGTGGACAGGGCGCAACGAGCAGTACTTC
NA	TRBJ2-7	NA	TRBV3-1	CASSQEGAVNYEQYF	TGTGCCAGCAGCCAAGAGGGTGCGGTAAACTACGAGCAGTACTTC
TRBD1	TRBJ2-1	once	TRBV15	CATSRDLKGQGAYNEQFF	TGTGCCACCAGCAGAGATCTAAAGGGACAGGGGGCCTACAATGAGCAGTTCTTC
NA	TRBJ2-1	NA	TRBV6-5	CASSYSIYPVRGSNEQFF	TGTGCCAGCAGTTACTCGATATATCCCGTGAGGGGGTCCAATGAGCAGTTCTTC
NA	TRBJ2-6	NA	TRBV30	CAWDTGTNVLTF	TGTGCCTGGGATACTGGGACCAACGTCCTGACTTTC
NA	TRBJ2-3	once	TRBV4-3	CASSPQEGSTDTQYF	TGCGCCAGCAGCCCCCAGGAGGGGAGCACAGATACGCAGTATTTT
NA	TRBJ2-4	NA	TRBV4-3	CASSLRVGGAKNIQYF	TGCGCCAGCAGCCTACGGGTAGGGGGAGCCAAAAACATTCAGTACTTC